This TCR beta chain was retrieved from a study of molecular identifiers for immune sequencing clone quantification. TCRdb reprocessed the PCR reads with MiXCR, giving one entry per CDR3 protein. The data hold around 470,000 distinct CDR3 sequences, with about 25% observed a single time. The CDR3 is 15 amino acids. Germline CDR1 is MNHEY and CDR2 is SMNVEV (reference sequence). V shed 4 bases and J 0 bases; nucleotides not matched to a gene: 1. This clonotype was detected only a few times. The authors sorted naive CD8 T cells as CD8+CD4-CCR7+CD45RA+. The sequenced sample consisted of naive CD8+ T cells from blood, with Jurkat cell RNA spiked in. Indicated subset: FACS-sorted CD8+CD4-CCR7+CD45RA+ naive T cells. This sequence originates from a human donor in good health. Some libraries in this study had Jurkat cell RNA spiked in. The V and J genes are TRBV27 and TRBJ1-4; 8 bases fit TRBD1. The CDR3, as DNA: TGTGCCAGCAGTTCACAGGGGGCAACTAATGAAAAACTGTTTTTT. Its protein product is CASSSQGATNEKLFF.